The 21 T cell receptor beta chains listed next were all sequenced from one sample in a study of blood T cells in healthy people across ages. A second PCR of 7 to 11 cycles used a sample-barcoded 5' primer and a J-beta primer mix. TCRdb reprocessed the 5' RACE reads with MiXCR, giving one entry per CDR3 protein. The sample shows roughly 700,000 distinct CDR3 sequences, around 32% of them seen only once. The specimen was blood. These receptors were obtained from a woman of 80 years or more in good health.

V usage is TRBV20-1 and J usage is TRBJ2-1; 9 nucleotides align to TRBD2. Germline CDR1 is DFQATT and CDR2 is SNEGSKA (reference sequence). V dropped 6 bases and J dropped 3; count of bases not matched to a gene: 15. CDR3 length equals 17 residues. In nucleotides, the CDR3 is TGCAGTGCCCACGGGACTAGCCCTCCCTCATACTACAATGAGCAGTTCTTC. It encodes CSAHGTSPPSYYNEQFF.

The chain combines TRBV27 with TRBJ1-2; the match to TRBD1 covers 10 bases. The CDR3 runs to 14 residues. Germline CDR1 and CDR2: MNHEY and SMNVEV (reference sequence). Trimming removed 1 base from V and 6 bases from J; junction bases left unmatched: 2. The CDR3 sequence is CASSLFGTGDGYTF. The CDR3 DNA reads TGTGCCAGCAGTTTATTTGGGACAGGGGATGGCTACACCTTC.

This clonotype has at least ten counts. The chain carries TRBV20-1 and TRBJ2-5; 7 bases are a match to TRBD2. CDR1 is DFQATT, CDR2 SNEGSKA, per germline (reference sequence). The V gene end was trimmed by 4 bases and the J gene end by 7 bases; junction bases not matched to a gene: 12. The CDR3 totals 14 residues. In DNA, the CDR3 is TGCAGTGCTAAAGGATATGGGGCTAGCGGGACCCAGTACTTC. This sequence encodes CSAKGYGASGTQYF.

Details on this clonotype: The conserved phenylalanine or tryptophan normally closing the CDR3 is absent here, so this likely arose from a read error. CDR3 bases: TGTGCCAGCAGTTTAGCCCGGGGAGGTGGAGATGCGCAGTATTCT. Translating gives CASSLARGGGDAQYS. V usage is TRBV12-3 or TRBV12-4 and J usage is TRBJ2-3; TRBD2 might be the D (6 bases). The CDR3 has 15 amino acids.

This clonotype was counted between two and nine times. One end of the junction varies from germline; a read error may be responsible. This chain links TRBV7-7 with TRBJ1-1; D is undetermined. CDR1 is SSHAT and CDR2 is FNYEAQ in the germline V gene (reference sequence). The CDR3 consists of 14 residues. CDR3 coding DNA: TGTGCTAGCAGCTTAGATCTGGGCAGCACTGAAGCTTTCTTT. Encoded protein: CASSLDLGSTEAFF.

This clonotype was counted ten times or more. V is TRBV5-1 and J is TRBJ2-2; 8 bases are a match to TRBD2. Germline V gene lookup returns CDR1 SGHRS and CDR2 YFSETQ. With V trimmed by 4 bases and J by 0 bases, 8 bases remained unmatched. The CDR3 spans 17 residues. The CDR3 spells CASSDHTGGTNTGELFF. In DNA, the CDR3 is TGCGCCAGCAGCGACCACACGGGGGGGACGAACACCGGGGAGCTGTTTTTT.

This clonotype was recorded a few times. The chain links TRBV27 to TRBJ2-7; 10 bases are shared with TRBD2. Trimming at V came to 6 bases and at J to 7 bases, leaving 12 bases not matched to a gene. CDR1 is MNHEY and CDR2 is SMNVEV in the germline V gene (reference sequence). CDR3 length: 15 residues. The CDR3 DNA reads TGTGCCAGCAGGGGGCCTAGCGGGGGAACGGGGGAGCAGTACTTC. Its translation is CASRGPSGGTGEQYF.

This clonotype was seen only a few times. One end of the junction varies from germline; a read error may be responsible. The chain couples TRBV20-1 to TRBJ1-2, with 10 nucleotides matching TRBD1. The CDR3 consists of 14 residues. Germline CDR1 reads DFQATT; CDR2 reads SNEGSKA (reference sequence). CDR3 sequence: CSTGGTGEVYDYTF. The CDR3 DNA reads TGCAGTACCGGAGGGACAGGGGAGGTCTATGACTACACCTTC.

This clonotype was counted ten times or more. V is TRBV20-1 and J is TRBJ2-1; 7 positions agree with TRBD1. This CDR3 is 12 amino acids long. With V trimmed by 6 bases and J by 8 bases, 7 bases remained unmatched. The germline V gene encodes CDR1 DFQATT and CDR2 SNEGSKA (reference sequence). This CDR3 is CSAQGQFDEQFF. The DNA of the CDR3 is TGCAGTGCCCAGGGACAGTTCGATGAGCAGTTCTTC.

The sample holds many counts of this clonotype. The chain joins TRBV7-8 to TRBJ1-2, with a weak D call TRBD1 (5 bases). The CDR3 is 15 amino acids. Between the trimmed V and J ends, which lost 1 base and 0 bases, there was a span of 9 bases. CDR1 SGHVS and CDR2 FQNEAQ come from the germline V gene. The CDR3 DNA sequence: TGTGCCAGCAGCTTAGTAGGGACGTCTAACTATGGCTACACCTTC. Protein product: CASSLVGTSNYGYTF.

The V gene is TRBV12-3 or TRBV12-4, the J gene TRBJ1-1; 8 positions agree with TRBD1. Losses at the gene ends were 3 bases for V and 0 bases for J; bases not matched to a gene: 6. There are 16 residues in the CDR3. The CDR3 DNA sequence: TGTGCCAGCAGTTTTAACAGGGGGGGGATGAACACTGAAGCTTTCTTT. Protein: CASSFNRGGMNTEAFF.

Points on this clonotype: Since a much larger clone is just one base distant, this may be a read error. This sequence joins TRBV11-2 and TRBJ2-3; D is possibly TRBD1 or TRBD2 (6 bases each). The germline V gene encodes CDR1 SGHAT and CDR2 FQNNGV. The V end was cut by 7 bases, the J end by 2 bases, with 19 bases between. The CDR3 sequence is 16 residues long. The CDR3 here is CASNQRGDSTTDTQYF. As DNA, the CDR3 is TGTGCCAGCAACCAGAGGGGGGATTCTACCACAGATACGCAGTATTTT.

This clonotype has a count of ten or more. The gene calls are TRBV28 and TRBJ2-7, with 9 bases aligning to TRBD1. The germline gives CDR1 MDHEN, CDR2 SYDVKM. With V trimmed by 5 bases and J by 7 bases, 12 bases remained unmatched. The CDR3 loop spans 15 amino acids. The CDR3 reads CASSPTGTGPSEQYF. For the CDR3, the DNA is TGTGCCAGCAGTCCGACGGGGACAGGGCCCTCGGAGCAGTACTTC. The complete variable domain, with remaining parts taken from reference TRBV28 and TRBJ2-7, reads DVKVTQSSRYLVKRTGEKVFLECVQDMDHENMFWYRQDPGLGLRLIYFSYDVKMKEKGDIPEGYSVSREKKERFSLILESASTNQTSMYLCASSPTGTGPSEQYFGPGTRLTVT.

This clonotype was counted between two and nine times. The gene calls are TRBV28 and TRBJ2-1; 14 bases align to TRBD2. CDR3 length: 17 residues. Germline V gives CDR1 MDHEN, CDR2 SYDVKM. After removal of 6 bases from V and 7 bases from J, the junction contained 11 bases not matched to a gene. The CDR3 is CASSPRLAGGRGNEQFF. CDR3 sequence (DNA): TGTGCCAGCAGCCCCAGACTAGCGGGGGGGCGGGGAAATGAGCAGTTCTTC.

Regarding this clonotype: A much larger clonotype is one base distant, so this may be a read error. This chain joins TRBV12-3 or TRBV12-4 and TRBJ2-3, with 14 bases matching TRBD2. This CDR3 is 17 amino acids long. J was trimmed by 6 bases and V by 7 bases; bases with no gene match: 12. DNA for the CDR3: TGTGCCAGCACCTTAGCCCTGACTAGCGGGGGGGCCGATACGCAGTATTTT. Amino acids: CASTLALTSGGADTQYF.

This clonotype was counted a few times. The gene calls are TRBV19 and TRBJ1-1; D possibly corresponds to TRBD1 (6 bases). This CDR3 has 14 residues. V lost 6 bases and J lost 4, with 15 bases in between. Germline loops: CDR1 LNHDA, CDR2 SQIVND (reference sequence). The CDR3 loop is CASRTEGESTEAFF. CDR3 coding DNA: TGTGCCAGTAGGACTGAGGGGGAGAGCACTGAAGCTTTCTTT.

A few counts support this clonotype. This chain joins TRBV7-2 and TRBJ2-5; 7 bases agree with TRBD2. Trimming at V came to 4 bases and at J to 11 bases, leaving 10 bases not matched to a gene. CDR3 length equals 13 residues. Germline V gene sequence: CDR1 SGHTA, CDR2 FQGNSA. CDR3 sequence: CASSSGVAGEQYF. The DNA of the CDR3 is TGTGCCAGCAGCTCTGGGGTAGCGGGTGAGCAGTACTTC. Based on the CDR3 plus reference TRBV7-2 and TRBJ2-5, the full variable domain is GAGVSQSPSNKVTEKGKDVELRCDPISGHTALYWYRQSLGQGLEFLIYFQGNSAPDKSGLPSDRFSAERTGGSVSTLTIQRTQQEDSAVYLCASSSGVAGEQYFGPGTRLLVL.

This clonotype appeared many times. The DNA of the CDR3 is TGCAGTGCTGAAGGACCCCGGGCGGAGTCTAGCACAGATACGCAGTATTTT. It is translated as CSAEGPRAESSTDTQYF. The chain links TRBV20-1 to TRBJ2-3; D is unresolved. Trimming pared 5 bases from V and 0 bases from J, leaving 21 bases between. The germline gives CDR1 DFQATT, CDR2 SNEGSKA (reference sequence). This CDR3 region has 17 residues.

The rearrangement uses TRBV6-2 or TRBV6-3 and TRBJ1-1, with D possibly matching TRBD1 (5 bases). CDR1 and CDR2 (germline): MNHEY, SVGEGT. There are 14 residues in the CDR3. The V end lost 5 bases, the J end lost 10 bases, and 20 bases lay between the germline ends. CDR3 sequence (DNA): TGTGCCAGCAGTCCGACGCAGAACCAGGGTACAGCTTTCTTT. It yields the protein CASSPTQNQGTAFF.

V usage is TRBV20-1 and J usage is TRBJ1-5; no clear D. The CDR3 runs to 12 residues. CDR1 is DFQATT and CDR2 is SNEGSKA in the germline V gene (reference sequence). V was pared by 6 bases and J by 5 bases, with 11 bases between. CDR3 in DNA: TGCAGTGCCATGGACGGCGATCAGCCCCAGCATTTT. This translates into CSAMDGDQPQHF.

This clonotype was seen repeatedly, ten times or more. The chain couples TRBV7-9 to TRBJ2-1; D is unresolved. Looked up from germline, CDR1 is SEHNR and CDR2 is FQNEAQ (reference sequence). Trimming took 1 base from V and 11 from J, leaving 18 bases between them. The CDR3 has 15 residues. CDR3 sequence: CASSLEGGRTAKQFF. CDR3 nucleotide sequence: TGTGCCAGCAGCTTAGAGGGCGGCAGGACGGCAAAGCAGTTCTTC.